A single sample gave rise to the 26 T cell receptor beta chains below, sequenced in a study of CD4+ T cells in melanoma. The method was immunoSEQ multiplex PCR; TCRdb's version includes in-frame clones alone and lacks a portion of them. The sample includes 5,500 to 7,500 clones, 60% to 80% of them seen just once. The sequenced sample consisted of cells from a culture (not recorded whether cultured in vitro). These receptors all come from a human donor with melanoma.

The CDR3 reads CAWNEGQGYGYTF. Written as DNA, the CDR3 is TGTGCCTGGAATGAAGGACAGGGCTATGGCTACACCTTC. This chain links TRBV30 with TRBJ1-2, with 8 bases matching TRBD1. Per the germline V gene, CDR1 is GTSNPN and CDR2 is SVGIG (reference sequence). The CDR3 sequence is 13 residues long. V dropped 4 bases and J dropped 4; count of bases not matched to a gene: 5. Based on the CDR3 plus reference TRBV30 and TRBJ1-2, the full variable domain is SQTIHQWPATLVQPVGSPLSLECTVEGTSNPNLYWYRQAAGRGLQLLFYSVGIGQISSEVPQNLSASRPQDRQFILSSKKLLLSDSGFYLCAWNEGQGYGYTFGSGTRLTVV.

By frequency in the sample, this clone is medium-sized. The chain couples TRBV5-1 to TRBJ2-1, with 7 bases fitting TRBD1. This CDR3 is 15 amino acids long. Germline loops: CDR1 SGHRS, CDR2 YFSETQ. Trimming at V came to 5 bases and at J to 9 bases, leaving 14 bases not matched to a gene. CDR3 in DNA: TGCGCCAGCAGACACGCAGACAGGGCCGGTGGTGAGCAGTTCTTC. The encoded protein is CASRHADRAGGEQFF.

This clone was seen only once. The V gene is TRBV5-8, the J gene TRBJ1-2; TRBD1 agrees at 12 bases. The V gene end was trimmed by 4 bases and the J gene end by 7 bases; junction bases not matched to a gene: 5. CDR1 and CDR2 (germline): SGHTS, YDEGEE. This CDR3 has 14 amino acids. CDR3 DNA sequence: TGTGCCAGCAGCCGGGACAGGGGGCCCTCTGGCTACACCTTC. Protein sequence: CASSRDRGPSGYTF. The whole variable domain, filled in from reference TRBV5-8 and TRBJ1-2, reads EAGVTQSPTHLIKTRGQQATLRCSPISGHTSVYWYQQALGLGLQFLLWYDEGEERNRGNFPPRFSGRQFPNYSSELNVNALELEDSALYLCASSRDRGPSGYTFGSGTRLTVV.

The chain is built from TRBV7-9 and TRBJ2-1; D is unresolved. The CDR3 covers 13 residues. Germline V CDR1 and CDR2: SEHNR, FQNEAQ (reference sequence). Trimming stripped 0 bases from V and 0 bases from J, with 0 bases between. This chain's CDR3 is CASSLASYNEQFF. As DNA, the CDR3 is TGTGCCAGCAGCTTAGCCTCCTACAATGAGCAGTTCTTC.

The genes are TRBV7-3 and TRBJ2-3, with 14 positions matching TRBD2. Germline assignment: CDR1 SGHTA and CDR2 FQGTGA. The CDR3 is made up of 16 amino acids. V gave up 5 bases and J gave up 6 bases; unmatched junction bases: 7. CDR3 DNA sequence: TGTGCCAGCAGCAAGGGGACTAGCGGGGGAATGGATACGCAGTATTTT. The encoded protein is CASSKGTSGGMDTQYF.

The CDR3 DNA reads TGCAGCGTTGAAGATCCCCCGGGGACTGAAGCTTTCTTT. The encoded protein is CSVEDPPGTEAFF. The chain joins TRBV29-1 to TRBJ1-1; D remains unclear. Per the germline V gene, CDR1 is SQVTM and CDR2 is ANQGSEA. Trimming removed 0 bases at V and 5 bases at J, with 10 bases between. This CDR3 contains 13 residues.

There are a few counts of this clone. This rearrangement joins TRBV5-6 to TRBJ2-1; 9 positions agree with TRBD1. The V gene end was trimmed by 5 bases and the J gene end by 7 bases; junction bases not matched to a gene: 4. CDR1 is SGHDT, CDR2 YYEEEE, per germline. The CDR3 runs 13 residues. The CDR3 region has the DNA TGTGCCAGCAGTCACGGGACAGGGAATGAGCAGTTCTTC. Its protein is CASSHGTGNEQFF. The variable domain in full, completed from reference TRBV5-6 and TRBJ2-1, reads DAGVTQSPTHLIKTRGQQVTLRCSPKSGHDTVSWYQQALGQGPQFIFQYYEEEERQRGNFPDRFSGHQFPNYSSELNVNALLLGDSALYLCASSHGTGNEQFFGPGTRLTVL.

The CDR3 here is CASSLVSTGSTIYF. The CDR3 nucleotides are TGTGCCAGCAGCTTAGTATCAACCGGGAGCACCATATATTTT. This rearrangement joins TRBV7-9 to TRBJ1-3; no definite D call. The germline CDR1 and CDR2 sequences are SEHNR and FQNEAQ (reference sequence). The CDR3 covers 14 residues. V was clipped by 1 base and J by 9 bases, with 13 bases between them.

For this clone: Relative to the germline gene, one junction end is altered; a read error may explain this. The chain recombines TRBV7-9 with TRBJ1-1, with D tentatively TRBD1 (5 bases). In germline, CDR1 is SEHNR, CDR2 FQNEAQ (reference sequence). The CDR3 totals 13 residues. The CDR3 is CASSLDQGTKAFF. The CDR3 region has the DNA TGTGCCAGCAGCTTAGACCAGGGCACTAAAGCTTTCTTT.

The chain couples TRBV18 to TRBJ2-3, with 9 bases fitting TRBD2. The V gene end was trimmed by 2 bases and the J gene end by 4 bases; junction bases not matched to a gene: 4. Germline lookup yields CDR1 KGHSH and CDR2 LQKENI. This CDR3 is 15 amino acids long. The CDR3 nucleotides are TGTGCCAGCTCACCATTAGCGGGGGCTCCAGATACGCAGTATTTT. Protein product: CASSPLAGAPDTQYF.

This chain connects TRBV11-2 to TRBJ1-1; no clear D. The V gene's germline CDR1 is SGHAT and CDR2 FQNNGV. V was pared by 1 base and J by 5 bases, with 8 bases between. The CDR3 runs 13 residues. The CDR3 reads CASSLGGRTEAFF. CDR3 nucleotides: TGTGCCAGCAGCTTAGGTGGTAGGACTGAAGCTTTCTTT. The whole variable domain, filled in from reference TRBV11-2 and TRBJ1-1, reads EAGVAQSPRYKIIEKRQSVAFWCNPISGHATLYWYQQILGQGPKLLIQFQNNGVVDDSQLPKDRFSAERLKGVDSTLKIQPAKLEDSAVYLCASSLGGRTEAFFGQGTRLTVV.

The chain couples TRBV2 to TRBJ1-1, with 7 positions matching TRBD1. Looked up from germline, CDR1 is SNHLY and CDR2 is FYNNEI. The CDR3 consists of 13 residues. J gave up 0 bases and V 6 bases, and 1 base lay outside the gene matches. In DNA, the CDR3 is TGTGCCAGCAGGGGGACAGTGAACACTGAAGCTTTCTTT. It codes for CASRGTVNTEAFF.

Notes on this clone: The sample contains more than one DNA sequence encoding this CDR3. The chain is built from TRBV19 and TRBJ1-5; D ambiguous. With 3 bases removed from V and 0 bases from J, the gap between germline ends came to 15 bases. Germline CDR1 LNHDA, CDR2 SQIVND (reference sequence). This CDR3 comprises 17 residues. CDR3 DNA: TGTGCCAGTAGTATTCTTGAGGGCGGCTATAGCAATCAGCCCCAGCATTTT. This codes for CASSILEGGYSNQPQHF.

The CDR3 loop is CASSESQRGNEQYF. The CDR3 nucleotides read TGTGCCAGCAGTGAAAGCCAGCGAGGGAACGAGCAGTACTTC. J is TRBJ2-7 and V is TRBV6-1; TRBD2 might be the D (5 bases). Germline lookup yields CDR1 MNHNS and CDR2 SASEGT. Deletions cut 2 bases from V and 5 bases from J, with 13 bases between. This CDR3 has 14 residues.

The V gene is TRBV9, the J gene TRBJ2-7; TRBD1 is a possible D gene (5 bases). Germline CDR1 SGDLS, CDR2 YYNGEE. Trimming removed 0 bases from V and 2 bases from J, with 9 bases in between. This CDR3 region has 14 residues. The CDR3 is CASSVGGGPYEQYF. CDR3 nucleotides: TGTGCCAGCAGCGTAGGGGGCGGACCCTACGAGCAGTACTTC. Supplemented by reference TRBV9 and TRBJ2-7, the full variable domain reads DSGVTQTPKHLITATGQRVTLRCSPRSGDLSVYWYQQSLDQGLQFLIQYYNGEERAKGNILERFSAQQFPDLHSELNLSSLELGDSALYFCASSVGGGPYEQYFGPGTRLTVT.

The genes are TRBV4-1 and TRBJ2-7; weak D call: TRBD1 (5 bases). There are 15 residues in the CDR3. Trimming removed 1 base from V and 3 bases from J, with 13 bases in between. Per germline, CDR1 MGHRA and CDR2 YSYEKL. CDR3 sequence: CASSQGQGLDYEQYF. Written as DNA, the CDR3 is TGCGCCAGCAGCCAAGGGCAGGGTTTAGACTACGAGCAGTACTTC.

This clone has a handful of counts. V and J are TRBV19 and TRBJ2-1, with 10 bases fitting TRBD1. The CDR3 length is 16 residues. Germline V gene lookup returns CDR1 LNHDA and CDR2 SQIVND (reference sequence). Trimming at V came to 4 bases and at J to 6 bases, leaving 9 bases not matched to a gene. The DNA of the CDR3 is TGTGCCAGTAGTACCTTGACAGGGGGCTGGGGCAATGAGCAGTTCTTC. This codes for CASSTLTGGWGNEQFF. The variable domain in full, completed from reference TRBV19 and TRBJ2-1, reads DGGITQSPKYLFRKEGQNVTLSCEQNLNHDAMYWYRQDPGQGLRLIYYSQIVNDFQKGDIAEGYSVSREKKESFPLTVTSAQKNPTAFYLCASSTLTGGWGNEQFFGPGTRLTVL.

The chain links TRBV25-1 to TRBJ1-1; D is perhaps TRBD1 (6 bases). This CDR3 is 15 amino acids long. Germline V CDR1 and CDR2: MGHDK, SYGVNS. The V gene lost 6 bases and the J gene lost 5 bases, with 19 bases spanning the gap. DNA of the CDR3: TGTGCCAGCAGCGCCACCCCCAGGGGTAGAACTGAAGCTTTCTTT. Its translation is CASSATPRGRTEAFF.

V gene TRBV19 combines with J gene TRBJ1-5, with a possible D match to TRBD1 (6 bases). CDR1 LNHDA and CDR2 SQIVND come from the germline V gene (reference sequence). The V end lost 5 bases, the J end lost 7 bases, and 12 bases lay between the germline ends. The CDR3 length is 13 residues. CDR3 protein: CASSAGVRQPQHF. Written as DNA, the CDR3 is TGTGCCAGTAGTGCAGGGGTGAGGCAGCCCCAGCATTTT.

The chain has TRBV30 and TRBJ2-7; a possible D gene is TRBD1 (6 bases). Deletions cut 4 bases from V and 3 bases from J, with 13 bases between. The CDR3 runs to 13 residues. Germline V gives CDR1 GTSNPN, CDR2 SVGIG (reference sequence). For the CDR3, the DNA is TGTGCCTGGACCGGGACACCACACTACGAGCAGTACTTC. As protein: CAWTGTPHYEQYF. Full variable domain (remainder filled in from reference TRBV30 and TRBJ2-7): SQTIHQWPATLVQPVGSPLSLECTVEGTSNPNLYWYRQAAGRGLQLLFYSVGIGQISSEVPQNLSASRPQDRQFILSSKKLLLSDSGFYLCAWTGTPHYEQYFGPGTRLTVT.

V usage is TRBV11-2 and J usage is TRBJ2-3; D is uncertain. CDR3 length: 12 residues. Germline lookup yields CDR1 SGHAT and CDR2 FQNNGV. V was cut by 3 bases and J by 6 bases, with 7 bases left in between. The CDR3 here is CASSLTIDTQYF. As DNA, the CDR3 is TGTGCCAGCAGCTTGACCATTGATACGCAGTATTTT.

The V gene is TRBV7-6, the J gene TRBJ2-3; possibly TRBD1 for D (5 bases). CDR1 and CDR2 (germline): SGHVS, FNYEAQ. This CDR3 contains 16 residues. Trimming took off 5 bases at V and 2 bases at J, with 17 bases between the two ends. The DNA of the CDR3 is TGTGCCAGCAGCGCCGGACATAATATGAACACAGATACGCAGTATTTT. It specifies CASSAGHNMNTDTQYF.

The count of this clone is one. The rearrangement links TRBV5-1 to TRBJ1-1; D call uncertain. V was pared by 0 bases and J by 2 bases, with 11 bases between. The CDR3 length is 15 residues. Germline V gene lookup returns CDR1 SGHRS and CDR2 YFSETQ. The CDR3: CASSLDDEPNTEAFF. CDR3 sequence (DNA): TGCGCCAGCAGCTTGGATGATGAGCCTAACACTGAAGCTTTCTTT.

This clone appeared a single time. The V gene is TRBV7-9, the J gene TRBJ2-3, with D unclear. The CDR3 sequence is 11 residues long. Germline lookup yields CDR1 SEHNR and CDR2 FQNEAQ (reference sequence). Trimming cost V 6 bases and J 3 bases, with 4 bases left between them. For the CDR3, the DNA is TGTGCCAGCAGTCCAACAGATACGCAGTATTTT. Residues: CASSPTDTQYF.

The chain uses TRBV30 and TRBJ1-1; unclear D gene. The CDR3 has 13 residues. In germline, CDR1 is GTSNPN, CDR2 SVGIG (reference sequence). V lost 0 bases, J lost 3 bases, and 8 bases lay in between. The CDR3 DNA reads as TGTGCCTGGAGTGTACGGGGAGACACTGAAGCTTTCTTT. It yields the protein CAWSVRGDTEAFF.

The chain links TRBV11-2 to TRBJ1-6; no reliable D call. The germline V gene encodes CDR1 SGHAT and CDR2 FQNNGV. Trimming removed 3 bases from V and 7 bases from J, with 10 bases in between. The CDR3 is 14 residues long. Here the CDR3 DNA reads TGTGCCAGCAGCTTTCGATTACAGAATTCACCCCTCCACTTT. This sequence encodes CASSFRLQNSPLHF. Based on the CDR3 plus reference TRBV11-2 and TRBJ1-6, the full variable domain is EAGVAQSPRYKIIEKRQSVAFWCNPISGHATLYWYQQILGQGPKLLIQFQNNGVVDDSQLPKDRFSAERLKGVDSTLKIQPAKLEDSAVYLCASSFRLQNSPLHFGNGTRLTVT.